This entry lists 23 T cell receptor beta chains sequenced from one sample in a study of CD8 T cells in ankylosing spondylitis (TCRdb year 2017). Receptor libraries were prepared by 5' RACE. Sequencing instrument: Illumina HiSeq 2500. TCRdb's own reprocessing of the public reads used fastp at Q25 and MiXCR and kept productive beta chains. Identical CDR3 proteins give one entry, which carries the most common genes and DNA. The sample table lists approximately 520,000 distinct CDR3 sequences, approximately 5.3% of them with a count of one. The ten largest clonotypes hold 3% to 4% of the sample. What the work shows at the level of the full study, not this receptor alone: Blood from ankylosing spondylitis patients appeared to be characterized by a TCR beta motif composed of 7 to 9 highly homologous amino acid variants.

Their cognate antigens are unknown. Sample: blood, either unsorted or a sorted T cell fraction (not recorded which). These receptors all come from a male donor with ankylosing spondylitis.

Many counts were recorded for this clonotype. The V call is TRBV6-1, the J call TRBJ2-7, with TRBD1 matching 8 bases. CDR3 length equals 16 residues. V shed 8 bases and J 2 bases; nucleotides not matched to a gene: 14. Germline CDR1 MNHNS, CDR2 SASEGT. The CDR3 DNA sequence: TGTGCCAGCGCCAGGGGGCCTCCGGTGGGGCCCTACGAGCAGTACTTC. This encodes CASARGPPVGPYEQYF.

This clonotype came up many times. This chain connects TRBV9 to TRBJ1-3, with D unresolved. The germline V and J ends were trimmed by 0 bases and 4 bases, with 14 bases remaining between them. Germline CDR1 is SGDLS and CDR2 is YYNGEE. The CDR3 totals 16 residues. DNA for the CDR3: TGTGCCAGCAGCGTAGCTACATACCTGGGGGGAAACACCATATATTTT. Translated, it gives CASSVATYLGGNTIYF.

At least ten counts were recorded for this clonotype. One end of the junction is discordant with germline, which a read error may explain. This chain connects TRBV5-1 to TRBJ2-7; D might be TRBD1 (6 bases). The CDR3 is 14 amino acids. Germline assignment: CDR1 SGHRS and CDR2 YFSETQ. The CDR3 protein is CASSKSSGTAAGDF. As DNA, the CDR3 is TGCGCCAGCAGCAAATCCTCTGGGACGGCCGCAGGGGACTTC.

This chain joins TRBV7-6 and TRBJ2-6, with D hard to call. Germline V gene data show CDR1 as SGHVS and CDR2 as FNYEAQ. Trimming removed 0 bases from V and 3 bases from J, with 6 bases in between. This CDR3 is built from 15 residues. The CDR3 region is CASSLASNGANVLTF. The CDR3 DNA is TGTGCCAGCAGCTTAGCCAGTAATGGGGCCAACGTCCTGACTTTC.

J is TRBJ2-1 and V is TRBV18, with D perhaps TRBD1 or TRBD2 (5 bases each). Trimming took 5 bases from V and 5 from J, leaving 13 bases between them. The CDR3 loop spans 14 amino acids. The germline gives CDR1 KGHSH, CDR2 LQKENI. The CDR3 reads CASSTSPGHNEQFF. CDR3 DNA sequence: TGTGCCAGCTCAACCTCCCCGGGACACAATGAGCAGTTCTTC.

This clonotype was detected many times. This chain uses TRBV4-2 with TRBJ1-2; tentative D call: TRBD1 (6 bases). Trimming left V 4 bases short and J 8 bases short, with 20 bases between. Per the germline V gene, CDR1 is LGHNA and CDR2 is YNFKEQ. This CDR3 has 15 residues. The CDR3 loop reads CASSPRGGGPKGYTF. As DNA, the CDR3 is TGTGCCAGCAGCCCCCGGGGGGGGGGGCCGAAAGGCTACACCTTC.

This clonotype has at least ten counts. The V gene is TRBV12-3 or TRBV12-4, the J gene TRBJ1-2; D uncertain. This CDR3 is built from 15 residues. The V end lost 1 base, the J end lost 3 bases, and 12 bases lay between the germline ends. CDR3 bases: TGTGCCAGCAGTTTAGGGCCGTCTGAGTACTATGGCTACACCTTC. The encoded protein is CASSLGPSEYYGYTF.

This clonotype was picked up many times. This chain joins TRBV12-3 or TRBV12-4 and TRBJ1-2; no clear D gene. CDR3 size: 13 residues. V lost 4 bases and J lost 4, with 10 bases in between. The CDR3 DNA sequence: TGTGCCAGCAGTTCCCTTAGGGTCTATGGCTACACCTTC. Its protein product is CASSSLRVYGYTF.

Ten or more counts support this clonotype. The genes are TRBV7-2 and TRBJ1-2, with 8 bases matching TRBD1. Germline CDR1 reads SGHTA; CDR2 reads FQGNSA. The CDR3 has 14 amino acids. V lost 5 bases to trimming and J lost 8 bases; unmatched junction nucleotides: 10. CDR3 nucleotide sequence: TGTGCCAGCAGCACGACGACAGGGGATAGCGGCTACACCTTC. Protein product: CASSTTTGDSGYTF. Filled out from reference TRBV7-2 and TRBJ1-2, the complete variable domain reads GAGVSQSPSNKVTEKGKDVELRCDPISGHTALYWYRQSLGQGLEFLIYFQGNSAPDKSGLPSDRFSAERTGGSVSTLTIQRTQQEDSAVYLCASSTTTGDSGYTFGSGTRLTVV.

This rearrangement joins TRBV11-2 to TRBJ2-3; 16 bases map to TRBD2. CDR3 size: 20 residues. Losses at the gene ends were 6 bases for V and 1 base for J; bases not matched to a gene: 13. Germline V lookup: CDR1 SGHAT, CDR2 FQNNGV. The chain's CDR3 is CASSQLPGLAGGWGTDTQYF. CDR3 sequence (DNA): TGTGCCAGCAGTCAACTCCCGGGACTAGCGGGAGGGTGGGGCACAGATACGCAGTATTTT. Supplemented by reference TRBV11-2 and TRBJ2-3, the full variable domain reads EAGVAQSPRYKIIEKRQSVAFWCNPISGHATLYWYQQILGQGPKLLIQFQNNGVVDDSQLPKDRFSAERLKGVDSTLKIQPAKLEDSAVYLCASSQLPGLAGGWGTDTQYFGPGTRLTVL.

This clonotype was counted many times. The CDR3 sequence is CSALRGYTEAFF. CDR3 nucleotides: TGCAGTGCTCTTAGGGGGTACACTGAAGCTTTCTTT. The chain joins TRBV20-1 to TRBJ1-1, with D perhaps TRBD1 (6 bases). The germline V and J ends were trimmed by 5 bases and 3 bases, with 10 bases remaining between them. Germline lookup yields CDR1 DFQATT and CDR2 SNEGSKA (reference sequence). The CDR3 consists of 12 residues.

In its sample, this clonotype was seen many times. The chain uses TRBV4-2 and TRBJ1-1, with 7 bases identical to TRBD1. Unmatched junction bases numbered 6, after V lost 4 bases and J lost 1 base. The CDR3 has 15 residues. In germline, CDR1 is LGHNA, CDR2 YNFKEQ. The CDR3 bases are TGTGCCAGCAGCCGCGATCGGACAGGGAACACTGAAGCTTTCTTT. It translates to CASSRDRTGNTEAFF.

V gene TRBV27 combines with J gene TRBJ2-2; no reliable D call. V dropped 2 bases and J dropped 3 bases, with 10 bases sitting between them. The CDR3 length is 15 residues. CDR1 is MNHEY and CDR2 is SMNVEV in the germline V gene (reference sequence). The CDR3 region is CASSLQQVDTGELFF. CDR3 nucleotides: TGTGCCAGCAGTTTACAGCAGGTGGACACCGGGGAGCTGTTTTTT.

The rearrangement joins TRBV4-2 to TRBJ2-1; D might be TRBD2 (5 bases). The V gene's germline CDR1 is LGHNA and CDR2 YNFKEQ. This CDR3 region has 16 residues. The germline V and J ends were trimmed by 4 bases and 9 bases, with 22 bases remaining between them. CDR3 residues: CASSPGVACRVSEQFF. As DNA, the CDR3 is TGTGCCAGCAGCCCCGGGGTAGCCTGCCGGGTAAGTGAGCAGTTCTTC.

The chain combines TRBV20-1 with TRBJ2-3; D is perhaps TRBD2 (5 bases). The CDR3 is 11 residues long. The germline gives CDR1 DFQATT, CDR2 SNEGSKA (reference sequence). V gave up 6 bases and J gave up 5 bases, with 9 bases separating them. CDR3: CSAEGRDTQYF. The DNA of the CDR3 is TGCAGTGCAGAGGGCCGAGATACGCAGTATTTT.

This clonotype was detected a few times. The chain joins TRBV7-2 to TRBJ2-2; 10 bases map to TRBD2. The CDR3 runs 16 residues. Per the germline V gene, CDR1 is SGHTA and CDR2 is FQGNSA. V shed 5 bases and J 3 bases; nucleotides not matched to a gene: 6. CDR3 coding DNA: TGTGCCAGCAGCCGTAGCGGGGGGTGGGACACCGGGGAGCTGTTTTTT. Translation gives CASSRSGGWDTGELFF.

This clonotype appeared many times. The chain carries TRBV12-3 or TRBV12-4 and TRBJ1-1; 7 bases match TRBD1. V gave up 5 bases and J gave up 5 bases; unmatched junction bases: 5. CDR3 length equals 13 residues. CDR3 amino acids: CASSDRVRTEAFF. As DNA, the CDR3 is TGTGCCAGCAGTGACAGGGTGCGGACTGAAGCTTTCTTT.

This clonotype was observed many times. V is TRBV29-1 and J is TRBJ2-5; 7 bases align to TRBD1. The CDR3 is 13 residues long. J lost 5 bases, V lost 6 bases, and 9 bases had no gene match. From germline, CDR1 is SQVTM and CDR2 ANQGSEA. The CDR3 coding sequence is TGCAGCGTCGTGAACAGGGGTCTCGAGACCCAGTACTTC. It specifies CSVVNRGLETQYF.

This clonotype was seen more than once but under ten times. For the CDR3, the DNA is TGCAGTGCTAGAGACCCCAGGCTGGGCGATCAGACCCAGTACTTC. This sequence encodes CSARDPRLGDQTQYF. The chain is built from TRBV20-1 and TRBJ2-5, with D uncertain. The germline gives CDR1 DFQATT, CDR2 SNEGSKA (reference sequence). V was shortened by 0 bases and J by 6 bases, with 17 bases between the two germline ends. The CDR3 covers 15 residues.

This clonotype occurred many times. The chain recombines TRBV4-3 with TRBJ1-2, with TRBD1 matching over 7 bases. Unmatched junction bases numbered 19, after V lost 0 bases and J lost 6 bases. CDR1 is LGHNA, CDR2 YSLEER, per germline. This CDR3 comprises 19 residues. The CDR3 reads CASSQDESRGPSRGDGYTF. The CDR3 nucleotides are TGCGCCAGCAGCCAAGATGAGAGTAGGGGGCCCTCCCGGGGGGATGGCTACACCTTC.

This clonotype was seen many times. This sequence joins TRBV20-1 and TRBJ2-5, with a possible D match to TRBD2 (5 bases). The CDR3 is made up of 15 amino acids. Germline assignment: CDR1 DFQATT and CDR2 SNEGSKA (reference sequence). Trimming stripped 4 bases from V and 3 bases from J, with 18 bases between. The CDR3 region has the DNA TGCAGTGCTAACAGAGGGAAGGAGCCTAAAGAGACCCAGTACTTC. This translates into CSANRGKEPKETQYF.

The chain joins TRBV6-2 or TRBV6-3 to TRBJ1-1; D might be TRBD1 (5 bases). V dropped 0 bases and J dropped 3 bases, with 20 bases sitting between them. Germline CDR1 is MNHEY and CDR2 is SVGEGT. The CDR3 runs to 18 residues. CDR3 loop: CASSYSISRRGRYTEAFF. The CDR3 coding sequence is TGTGCCAGCAGTTACTCGATCTCTCGTCGGGGGAGGTACACTGAAGCTTTCTTT.

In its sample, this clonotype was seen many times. The CDR3 DNA follows: TGCAGTGCTTCCCAGGGGAATCAGCCCCAGCATTTT. Encoded protein: CSASQGNQPQHF. The rearrangement joins TRBV20-1 to TRBJ1-5; D is possibly TRBD1 (6 bases). Per the germline V gene, CDR1 is DFQATT and CDR2 is SNEGSKA (reference sequence). This CDR3 contains 12 residues. Trimming cost V 5 bases and J 4 bases, with 9 bases left between them.